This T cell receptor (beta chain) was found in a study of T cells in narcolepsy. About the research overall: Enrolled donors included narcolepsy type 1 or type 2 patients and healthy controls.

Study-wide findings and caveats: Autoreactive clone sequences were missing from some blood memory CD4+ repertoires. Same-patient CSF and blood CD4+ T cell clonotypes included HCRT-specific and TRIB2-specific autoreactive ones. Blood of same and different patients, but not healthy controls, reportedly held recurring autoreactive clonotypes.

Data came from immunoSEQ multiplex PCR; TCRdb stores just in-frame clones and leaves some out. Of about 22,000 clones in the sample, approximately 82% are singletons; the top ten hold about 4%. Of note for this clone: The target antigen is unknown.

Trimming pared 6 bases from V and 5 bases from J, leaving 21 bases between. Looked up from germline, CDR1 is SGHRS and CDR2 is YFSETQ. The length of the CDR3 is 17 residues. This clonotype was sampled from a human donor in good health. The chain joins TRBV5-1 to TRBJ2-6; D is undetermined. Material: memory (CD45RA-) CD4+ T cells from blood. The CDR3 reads CASNLHGSQSRANVLTF. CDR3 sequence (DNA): TGCGCCAGCAATCTACACGGTTCACAAAGTCGGGCCAACGTCCTGACTTTC.